This TCR beta chain stems from a study of T cells in localized non-small cell lung cancer. Study-wide points: Sequencing, confined to only one tumor region, leaves heterogeneity possible.

Clones were sequenced by immunoSEQ multiplex PCR, and TCRdb holds only the in-frame ones, with some missing. Among roughly 2,300 clones, 22% were seen once, and the ten largest hold around 17%. The CDR3 contains 14 residues. CDR1 is SGDLS and CDR2 is YYNGEE in the germline V gene. Trimming shortened V by 7 bases and J by 1 base, and 15 bases separated the two germline ends. On this clone: Its antigen is as yet unknown.

The clonotype was recovered from a man between 40 and 69 years old with stage II lung adenocarcinoma. The chain has TRBV9 and TRBJ2-7, with D possibly TRBD2 on 6 matching bases. The sequencing used lung tumor tissue, collected before any cancer treatment. The CDR3 is CASPREDKSYEQYF. The CDR3, as DNA: TGTGCCAGCCCGAGGGAGGACAAGTCCTACGAGCAGTACTTC.